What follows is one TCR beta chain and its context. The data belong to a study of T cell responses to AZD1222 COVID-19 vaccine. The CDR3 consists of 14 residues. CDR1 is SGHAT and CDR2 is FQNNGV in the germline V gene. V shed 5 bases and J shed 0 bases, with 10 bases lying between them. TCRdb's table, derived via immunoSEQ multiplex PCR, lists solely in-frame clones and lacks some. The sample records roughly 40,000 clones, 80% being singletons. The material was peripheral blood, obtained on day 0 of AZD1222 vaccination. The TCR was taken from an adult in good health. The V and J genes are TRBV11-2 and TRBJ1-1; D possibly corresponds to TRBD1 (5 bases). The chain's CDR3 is CASSTGTVNTEAFF. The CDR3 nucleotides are TGTGCCAGCAGCACCGGGACGGTGAACACTGAAGCTTTCTTT.